Shown below are 24 T cell receptor beta chains from a single sample sequenced in a study of blood T cell repertoires in COVID-19. Measured with immunoSEQ multiplex PCR; TCRdb has only the in-frame clones, and not every one. The sample comprises 200,000 to 250,000 clones, around 90% of which are singletons, and under 7.5% rests with the top ten. Material: peripheral blood. These receptor sequences come from a man in his fifties or sixties who had recovered from COVID-19.

Only one count was recorded for this clone. The chain has TRBV7-9 and TRBJ2-7; 10 nucleotides agree with TRBD1. Trimming at V came to 5 bases and at J to 0 bases, leaving 7 bases not matched to a gene. CDR1 is SEHNR, CDR2 FQNEAQ, per germline (reference sequence). This CDR3 region has 16 residues. The CDR3 bases are TGTGCCAGCAGCGTAACGGGACAGGGGTCCTCCTACGAGCAGTACTTC. Protein sequence: CASSVTGQGSSYEQYF.

The V gene is TRBV28, the J gene TRBJ2-7; D possibly corresponds to TRBD2 (6 bases). Germline-derived CDR1 and CDR2 are MDHEN and SYDVKM. V gave up 5 bases and J gave up 0 bases, with 11 bases separating them. This CDR3 is 14 amino acids long. For the CDR3, the DNA is TGTGCCAGCAGTCGGGGGATTGGCTCCTACGAGCAGTACTTC. It specifies CASSRGIGSYEQYF.

J is TRBJ2-2 and V is TRBV5-6; 7 bases match TRBD2. Germline CDR1 is SGHDT and CDR2 is YYEEEE. V gave up 0 bases and J gave up 6 bases; unmatched junction bases: 8. The CDR3 is made up of 16 amino acids. CDR3: CASSLGLGGMAGELFF. The CDR3 DNA reads as TGTGCCAGCAGCTTGGGGCTCGGGGGGATGGCCGGGGAGCTGTTTTTT.

The chain links TRBV6-5 to TRBJ2-5, with 9 positions matching TRBD1. The germline CDR1 and CDR2 sequences are MNHEY and SVGAGI. The CDR3 sequence is 16 residues long. The V gene end was trimmed by 3 bases and the J gene end by 1 base; junction bases not matched to a gene: 6. CDR3 sequence: CASSYSGTGFQETQYF. Here the CDR3 DNA reads TGTGCCAGCAGTTATTCGGGGACAGGGTTCCAAGAGACCCAGTACTTC.

V and J are TRBV6-5 and TRBJ1-4; 7 bases fit TRBD1. Germline CDR1 and CDR2: MNHEY and SVGAGI. Losses at the gene ends were 10 bases for V and 11 bases for J; bases not matched to a gene: 16. The CDR3 is made up of 14 amino acids. The CDR3 sequence is CATSTGSQAGKLFF. In DNA form, the CDR3 reads TGTGCCACCTCGACAGGGTCGCAAGCAGGCAAACTGTTTTTT.

This clone was seen once. The gene calls are TRBV19 and TRBJ2-7, with 10 bases fitting TRBD1. This CDR3 has 15 amino acids. Germline V gives CDR1 LNHDA, CDR2 SQIVND (reference sequence). V trimming: 5 bases; J trimming: 2 bases; junction bases outside the gene matches: 6. The CDR3 is CASSQPGQGTYEQYF. The CDR3, as DNA: TGTGCCAGTAGTCAACCGGGACAGGGGACCTACGAGCAGTACTTC.

The chain combines TRBV5-4 with TRBJ2-4; 8 bases are a match to TRBD1. Trimming removed 3 bases from V and 5 bases from J; junction bases left unmatched: 7. Germline V gene sequence: CDR1 SGHNT, CDR2 YYREEE (reference sequence). This CDR3 region has 15 residues. The CDR3 sequence: CASSSPRDRQNIQYF. CDR3 DNA sequence: TGTGCCAGCAGCTCACCCCGGGACAGGCAAAACATTCAGTACTTC. Supplemented by reference TRBV5-4 and TRBJ2-4, the full variable domain reads ETGVTQSPTHLIKTRGQQVTLRCSSQSGHNTVSWYQQALGQGPQFIFQYYREEENGRGNFPPRFSGLQFPNYSSELNVNALELDDSALYLCASSSPRDRQNIQYFGAGTRLSVL.

The chain is built from TRBV30 and TRBJ2-3; 7 bases are a match to TRBD1. Unmatched junction bases numbered 13, after V lost 3 bases and J lost 7 bases. CDR1 is GTSNPN and CDR2 is SVGIG in the germline V gene (reference sequence). This CDR3 contains 15 residues. The CDR3 DNA follows: TGTGCCTGGAGGGTTTCAGGGGGAAACTCAAATACGCAGTATTTT. Its protein is CAWRVSGGNSNTQYF.

The chain carries TRBV10-3 and TRBJ2-2, with TRBD1 matching 9 bases. J was trimmed by 4 bases and V by 7 bases; bases with no gene match: 7. The CDR3 has 15 residues. CDR1 ENHRY and CDR2 SYGVKD come from the germline V gene. The CDR3 region has the DNA TGTGCCATCACCCCTGGGACAGGGAGCACCGGGGAGCTGTTTTTT. It yields the protein CAITPGTGSTGELFF.

V usage is TRBV7-9 and J usage is TRBJ2-7; 7 bases align to TRBD2. After removal of 5 bases from V and 0 bases from J, the junction contained 7 bases not matched to a gene. CDR1 is SEHNR, CDR2 FQNEAQ, per germline (reference sequence). The CDR3 has 15 residues. DNA of the CDR3: TGTGCCAGCAGCACCAACAGCGGGGACTCCTACGAGCAGTACTTC. Translating gives CASSTNSGDSYEQYF.

The V and J genes are TRBV7-9 and TRBJ1-3; maybe TRBD1 (6 bases). V was pared by 5 bases and J by 0 bases, with 14 bases between. The CDR3 totals 16 residues. Germline V gives CDR1 SEHNR, CDR2 FQNEAQ (reference sequence). Here the CDR3 DNA reads TGTGCCAGCAGCGGAAACAGGGAGAGCTCTGGAAACACCATATATTTT. Its protein is CASSGNRESSGNTIYF. The full variable domain, with the rest looked up from reference TRBV7-9 and TRBJ1-3, is DTGVSQNPRHKITKRGQNVTFRCDPISEHNRLYWYRQTLGQGPEFLTYFQNEAQLEKSRLLSDRFSAERPKGSFSTLEIQRTEQGDSAMYLCASSGNRESSGNTIYFGEGSWLTVV.

This rearrangement joins TRBV5-1 to TRBJ1-2; 9 nucleotides agree with TRBD1. The J segment lost 3 bases and the V segment lost 4 bases, leaving 7 bases of the junction unmatched. Germline V gene data show CDR1 as SGHRS and CDR2 as YFSETQ. CDR3 size: 15 residues. Here the CDR3 reads CASSPEGTGYYGYTF. DNA for the CDR3: TGCGCCAGCAGCCCAGAGGGGACAGGGTACTATGGCTACACCTTC.

This clone appeared once. The genes are TRBV10-2 and TRBJ2-1; 10 bases agree with TRBD2. The CDR3 sequence is 13 residues long. The V and J ends lost 7 bases and 6 bases, in that order; junction bases with no gene match: 3. The germline gives CDR1 WSHSY, CDR2 SAAADI. The CDR3 loop reads CASKLAGPNEQFF. The CDR3 coding sequence is TGCGCCAGCAAACTAGCGGGGCCCAATGAGCAGTTCTTC.

In DNA, the CDR3 is TGTGCCAGCAGTTTACCGGGACAGGGGGTGACCGGGGAGCTGTTTTTT. Translation: CASSLPGQGVTGELFF. This chain connects TRBV28 to TRBJ2-2; 11 bases are shared with TRBD1. The junction had 4 bases not matched to a gene; V was cut back by 2 bases and J by 5 bases. Germline CDR1 and CDR2: MDHEN and SYDVKM. The CDR3 loop spans 16 amino acids.

This clone was counted between two and nine times. J is TRBJ1-1 and V is TRBV12-3 or TRBV12-4; D not certain. The CDR3 totals 11 residues. V was clipped by 3 bases and J by 7 bases, with 6 bases between them. The CDR3 sequence is CASSLSFEAFF. The CDR3 coding sequence is TGTGCCAGCAGTTTGTCATTTGAAGCTTTCTTT.

The rearrangement links TRBV28 to TRBJ1-3; perhaps TRBD1 as D (5 bases). The germline V gene encodes CDR1 MDHEN and CDR2 SYDVKM. The CDR3 totals 15 residues. Between the trimmed V and J ends, which lost 4 bases and 4 bases, there was a span of 14 bases. CDR3 loop: CASSSPGGAGNTIYF. CDR3 coding DNA: TGTGCCAGCAGTTCCCCGGGGGGTGCAGGAAACACCATATATTTT. The whole variable domain, remainder taken from reference TRBV28 and TRBJ1-3, is DVKVTQSSRYLVKRTGEKVFLECVQDMDHENMFWYRQDPGLGLRLIYFSYDVKMKEKGDIPEGYSVSREKKERFSLILESASTNQTSMYLCASSSPGGAGNTIYFGEGSWLTVV.

The V call is TRBV3-1 (or the pseudogene TRBV3-2), the J call TRBJ1-2; perhaps TRBD1 as D (5 bases). The germline V gene encodes CDR1 LGHDT and CDR2 YNNKEL (reference sequence). The ends were cut back, 1 base at V and 8 bases at J, with 14 bases in the middle. The CDR3 sequence is 14 residues long. For the CDR3, the DNA is TGTGCCAGCAGCCAAGTAAGGGGTATAGGAGGCTACACCTTC. It translates to CASSQVRGIGGYTF.

The rearrangement uses TRBV19 and TRBJ1-5; no definite D call. The V and J ends lost 1 base and 0 bases respectively, with 7 bases between them. The CDR3 sequence is 15 residues long. Per the germline V gene, CDR1 is LNHDA and CDR2 is SQIVND (reference sequence). CDR3 in amino acids: CASSIAGVSNQPQHF. The CDR3 DNA reads as TGTGCCAGTAGTATAGCCGGGGTTAGCAATCAGCCCCAGCATTTT.

This clone was seen a single time. The rearrangement links TRBV7-2 to TRBJ1-3; D is undetermined. There are 18 residues in the CDR3. Germline CDR1 and CDR2: SGHTA and FQGNSA. V lost 5 bases and J 0 bases, leaving 20 bases between the germline ends. CDR3 bases: TGTGCCAGCAGCCGCTGGTCGGGGTGGGCATCCTCTGGAAACACCATATATTTT. Translated: CASSRWSGWASSGNTIYF.

The genes are TRBV19 and TRBJ1-5; 9 nucleotides agree with TRBD1. The CDR3 extends over 16 amino acids. V lost 3 bases, J lost 2 bases, and 5 bases stayed unmatched. CDR1 is LNHDA and CDR2 is SQIVND in the germline V gene (reference sequence). This CDR3 is CASSIRTGEGNQPQHF. CDR3 in DNA: TGTGCCAGTAGTATCAGGACAGGGGAAGGCAATCAGCCCCAGCATTTT.

The chain is built from TRBV27 and TRBJ1-1, with 10 positions matching TRBD1. The ends lost 4 bases at V and 1 base at J; junction bases unmatched: 3. Germline assignment: CDR1 MNHEY and CDR2 SMNVEV (reference sequence). The CDR3 spans 15 residues. CDR3 residues: CASSSRTGGNTEAFF. Written as DNA, the CDR3 is TGTGCCAGCAGTTCGAGGACAGGGGGGAACACTGAAGCTTTCTTT.

This rearrangement joins TRBV5-1 to TRBJ2-5; D might be TRBD1 (6 bases). CDR3 length: 15 amino acids. V was shortened by 5 bases and J by 4 bases, with 18 bases between the two germline ends. Germline CDR1 and CDR2: SGHRS and YFSETQ. The CDR3 DNA reads as TGCGCCAGCAGTTCTCCGGGACAAGCCCCAGAGACCCAGTACTTC. It translates to CASSSPGQAPETQYF.

The rearrangement joins TRBV12-3 or TRBV12-4 to TRBJ2-5; TRBD1 matches at 11 bases. V was clipped by 6 bases and J by 5 bases; unmatched bases: 2. The CDR3 length is 13 residues. The CDR3 loop reads CASRDRGRETQYF. CDR3 nucleotide sequence: TGTGCCAGCAGGGACAGGGGGCGGGAGACCCAGTACTTC.

The chain employs TRBV4-2 and TRBJ1-3; weak D call: TRBD1 (5 bases). This CDR3 contains 18 residues. The germline V gene encodes CDR1 LGHNA and CDR2 YNFKEQ. V lost 0 bases to trimming and J lost 0 bases, with 15 bases between them. Here the CDR3 reads CASSQDRARTSSGNTIYF. DNA of the CDR3: TGTGCCAGCAGCCAAGACAGGGCCAGGACGAGCTCTGGAAACACCATATATTTT.